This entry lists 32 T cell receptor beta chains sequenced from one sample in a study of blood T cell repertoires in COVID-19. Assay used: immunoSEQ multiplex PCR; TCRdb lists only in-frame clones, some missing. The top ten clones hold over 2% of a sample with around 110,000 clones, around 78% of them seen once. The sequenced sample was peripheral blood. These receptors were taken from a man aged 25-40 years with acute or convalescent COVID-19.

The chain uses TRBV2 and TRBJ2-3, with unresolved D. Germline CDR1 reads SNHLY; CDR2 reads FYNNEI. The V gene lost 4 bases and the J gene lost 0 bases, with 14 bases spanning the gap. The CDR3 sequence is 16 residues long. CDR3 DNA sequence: TGTGCCAGCAGTGCGACGGCCTGGCGGAGCACAGATACGCAGTATTTT. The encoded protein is CASSATAWRSTDTQYF.

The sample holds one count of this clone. The chain's CDR3 is CASSAGLSNSPLHF. The CDR3 nucleotides are TGTGCCAGCAGCGCGGGACTTTCTAATTCACCCCTCCACTTT. J is TRBJ1-6 and V is TRBV9, with D perhaps TRBD1 (5 bases). V was trimmed by 3 bases and J by 6 bases, leaving 10 bases between them. Germline V gene sequence: CDR1 SGDLS, CDR2 YYNGEE. The CDR3 length is 14 residues.

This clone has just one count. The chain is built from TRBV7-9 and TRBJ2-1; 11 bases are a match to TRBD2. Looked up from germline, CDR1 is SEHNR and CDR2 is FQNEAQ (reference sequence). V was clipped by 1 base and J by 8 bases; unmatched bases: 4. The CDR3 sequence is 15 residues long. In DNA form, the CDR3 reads TGTGCCAGCAGCTTAGTACTAGCGGGAGTGGATGAGCAGTTCTTC. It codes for CASSLVLAGVDEQFF.

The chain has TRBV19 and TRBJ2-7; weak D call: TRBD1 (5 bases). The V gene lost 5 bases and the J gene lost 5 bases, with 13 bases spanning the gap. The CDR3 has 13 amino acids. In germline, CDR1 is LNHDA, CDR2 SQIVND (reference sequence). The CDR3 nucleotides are TGTGCCAGTAGTCTCGCGCAGGGAAACGAGCAGTACTTC. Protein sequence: CASSLAQGNEQYF.

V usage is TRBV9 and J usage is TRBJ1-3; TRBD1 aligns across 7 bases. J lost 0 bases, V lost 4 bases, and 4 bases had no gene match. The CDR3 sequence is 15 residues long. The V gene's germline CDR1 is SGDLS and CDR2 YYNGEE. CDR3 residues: CASSTGTDSGNTIYF. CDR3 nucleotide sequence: TGTGCCAGCAGCACCGGGACAGACTCTGGAAACACCATATATTTT.

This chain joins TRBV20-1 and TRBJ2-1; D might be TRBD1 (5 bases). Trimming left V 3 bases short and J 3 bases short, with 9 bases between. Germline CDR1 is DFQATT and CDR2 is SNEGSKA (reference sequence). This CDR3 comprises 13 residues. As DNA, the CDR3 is TGCAGTGCTAGTGGGCAGGGCTACAATGAGCAGTTCTTC. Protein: CSASGQGYNEQFF.

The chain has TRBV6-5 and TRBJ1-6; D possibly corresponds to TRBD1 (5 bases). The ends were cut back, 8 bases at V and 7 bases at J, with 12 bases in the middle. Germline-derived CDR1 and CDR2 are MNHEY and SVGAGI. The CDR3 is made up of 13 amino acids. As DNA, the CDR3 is TGTGCCAGCGCTGCGGAGGGGAATTCACCCCTCCACTTT. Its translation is CASAAEGNSPLHF.

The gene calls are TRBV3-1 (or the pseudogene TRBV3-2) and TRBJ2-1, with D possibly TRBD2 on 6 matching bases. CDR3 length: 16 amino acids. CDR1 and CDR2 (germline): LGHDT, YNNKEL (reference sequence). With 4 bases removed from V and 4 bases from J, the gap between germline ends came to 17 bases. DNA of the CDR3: TGTGCCAGCAGCCGAACGGACTATCCACCTTACAATGAGCAGTTCTTC. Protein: CASSRTDYPPYNEQFF.

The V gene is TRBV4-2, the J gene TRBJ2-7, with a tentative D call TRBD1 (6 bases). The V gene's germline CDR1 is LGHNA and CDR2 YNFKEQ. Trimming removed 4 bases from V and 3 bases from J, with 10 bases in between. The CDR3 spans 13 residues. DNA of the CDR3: TGTGCCAGCAGCCGGGCAGGGGACTACGAGCAGTACTTC. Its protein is CASSRAGDYEQYF.

The DNA of the CDR3 is TGTGCCAGCACCTTCGATCGGGAGAGCACTGAAGCTTTCTTT. The encoded protein is CASTFDRESTEAFF. V is TRBV7-8 and J is TRBJ1-1; D gene unclear. Trimming pared 7 bases from V and 4 bases from J, leaving 16 bases between. Per germline, CDR1 SGHVS and CDR2 FQNEAQ. This CDR3 region has 14 residues.

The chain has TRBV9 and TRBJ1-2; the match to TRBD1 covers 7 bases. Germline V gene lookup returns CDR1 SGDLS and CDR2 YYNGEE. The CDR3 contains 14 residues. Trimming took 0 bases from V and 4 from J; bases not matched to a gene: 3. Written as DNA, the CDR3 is TGTGCCAGCAGCGTAGAAGGGGGCACCTATGGCTACACCTTC. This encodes CASSVEGGTYGYTF.

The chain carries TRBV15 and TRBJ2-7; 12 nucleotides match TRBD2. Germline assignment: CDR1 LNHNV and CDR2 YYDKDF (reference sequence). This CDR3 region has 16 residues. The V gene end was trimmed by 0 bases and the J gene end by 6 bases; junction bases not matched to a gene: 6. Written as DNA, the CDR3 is TGTGCCACCAGCAGAGATCTAGCGGGAGGGCCAGGCGAGCAGTACGTC. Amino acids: CATSRDLAGGPGEQYV.

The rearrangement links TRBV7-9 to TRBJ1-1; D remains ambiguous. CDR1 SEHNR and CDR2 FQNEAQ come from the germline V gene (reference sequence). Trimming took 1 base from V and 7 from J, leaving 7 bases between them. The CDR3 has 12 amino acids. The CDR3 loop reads CASSLDRNEAFF. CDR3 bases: TGTGCCAGCAGCTTAGACAGAAATGAAGCTTTCTTT.

The CDR3 here is CASSPGGTAQETQYF. CDR3 bases: TGTGCCAGCAGCCCTGGCGGGACAGCTCAAGAGACCCAGTACTTC. The rearrangement uses TRBV5-4 and TRBJ2-5; D may be TRBD1 (7 bases). Trimming pared 4 bases from V and 2 bases from J, leaving 15 bases between. Looked up from germline, CDR1 is SGHNT and CDR2 is YYREEE (reference sequence). CDR3 length: 15 residues.

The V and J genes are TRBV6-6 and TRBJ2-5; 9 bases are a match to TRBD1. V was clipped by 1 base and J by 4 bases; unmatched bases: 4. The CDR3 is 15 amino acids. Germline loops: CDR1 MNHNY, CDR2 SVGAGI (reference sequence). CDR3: CASSYFPGQGETQYF. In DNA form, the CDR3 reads TGTGCCAGCAGTTACTTCCCGGGACAGGGAGAGACCCAGTACTTC.

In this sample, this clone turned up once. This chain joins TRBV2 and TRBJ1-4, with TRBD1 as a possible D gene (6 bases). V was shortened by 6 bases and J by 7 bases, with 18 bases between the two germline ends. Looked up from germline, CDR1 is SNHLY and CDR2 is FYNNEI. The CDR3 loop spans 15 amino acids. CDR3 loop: CASRTDSPRGEKLFF. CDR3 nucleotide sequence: TGTGCCAGCAGGACAGACAGCCCCAGGGGTGAAAAACTGTTTTTT.

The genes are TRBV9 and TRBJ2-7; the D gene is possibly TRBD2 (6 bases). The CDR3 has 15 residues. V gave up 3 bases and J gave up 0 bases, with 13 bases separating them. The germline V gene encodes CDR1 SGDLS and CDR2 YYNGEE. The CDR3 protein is CASSAYRGSSYEQYF. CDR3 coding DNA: TGTGCCAGCAGCGCCTACCGGGGGAGCTCCTACGAGCAGTACTTC.

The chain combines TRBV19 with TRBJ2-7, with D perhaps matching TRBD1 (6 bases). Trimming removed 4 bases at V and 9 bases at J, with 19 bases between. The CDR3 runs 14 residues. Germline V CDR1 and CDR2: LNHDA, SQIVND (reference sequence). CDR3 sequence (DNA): TGTGCCAGTAGTACCGTGACAGGTCTACGAGGGCAGTACGTC. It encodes CASSTVTGLRGQYV.

The CDR3: CASTPRLATYNEQFF. In DNA form, the CDR3 reads TGTGCCAGCACCCCAAGACTAGCCACCTACAATGAGCAGTTCTTC. The gene calls are TRBV6-5 and TRBJ2-1, with 7 nucleotides matching TRBD2. Germline V gene data show CDR1 as MNHEY and CDR2 as SVGAGI. This CDR3 has 15 residues. Trimming cost V 7 bases and J 2 bases; bases outside gene matches: 8.

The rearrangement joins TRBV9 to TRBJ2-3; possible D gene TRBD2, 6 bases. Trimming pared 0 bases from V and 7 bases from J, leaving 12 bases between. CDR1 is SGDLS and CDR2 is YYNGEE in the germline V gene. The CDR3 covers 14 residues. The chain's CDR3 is CASSVGTEGNTQYF. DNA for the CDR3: TGTGCCAGCAGCGTAGGCACGGAGGGGAATACGCAGTATTTT.

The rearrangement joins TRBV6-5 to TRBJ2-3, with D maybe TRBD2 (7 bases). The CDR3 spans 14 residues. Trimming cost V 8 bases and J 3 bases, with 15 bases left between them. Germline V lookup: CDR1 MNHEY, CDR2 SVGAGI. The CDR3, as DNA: TGTGCCAGCTCTTGGGGGGGCGGGACAGATACGCAGTATTTT. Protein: CASSWGGGTDTQYF.

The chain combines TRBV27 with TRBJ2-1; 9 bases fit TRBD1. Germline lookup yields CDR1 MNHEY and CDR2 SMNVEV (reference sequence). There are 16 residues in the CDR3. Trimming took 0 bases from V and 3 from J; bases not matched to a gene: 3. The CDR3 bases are TGTGCCAGCAGTTTATCTGGGGACAGGGTCTACAATGAGCAGTTCTTC. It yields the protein CASSLSGDRVYNEQFF.

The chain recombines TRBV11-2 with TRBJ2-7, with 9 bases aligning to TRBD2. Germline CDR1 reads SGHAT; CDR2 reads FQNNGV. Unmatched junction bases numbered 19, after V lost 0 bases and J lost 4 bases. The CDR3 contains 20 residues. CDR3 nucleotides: TGTGCCAGCAGCTTAGATTTGGAACCTAGCGGGGCCTTCCTTGGGTACGAGCAGTACTTC. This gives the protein CASSLDLEPSGAFLGYEQYF.

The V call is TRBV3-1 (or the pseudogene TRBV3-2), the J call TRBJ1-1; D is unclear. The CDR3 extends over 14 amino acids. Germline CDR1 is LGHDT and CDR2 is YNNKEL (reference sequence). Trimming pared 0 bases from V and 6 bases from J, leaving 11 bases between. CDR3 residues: CASSQDGRVSEAFF. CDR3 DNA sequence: TGTGCCAGCAGCCAAGACGGGAGGGTGTCTGAAGCTTTCTTT.

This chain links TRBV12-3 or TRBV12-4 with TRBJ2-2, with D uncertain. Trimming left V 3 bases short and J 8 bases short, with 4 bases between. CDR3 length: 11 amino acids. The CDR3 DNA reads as TGTGCCAGCAGTTTGAGGGGGGAGCTGTTTTTT. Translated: CASSLRGELFF.

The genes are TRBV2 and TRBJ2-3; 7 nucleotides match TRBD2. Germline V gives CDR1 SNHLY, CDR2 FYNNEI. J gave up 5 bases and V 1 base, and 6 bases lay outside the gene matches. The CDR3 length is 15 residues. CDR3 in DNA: TGTGCCAGCAGTGAAGGGGCGGGAGAGGTAGATACGCAGTATTTT. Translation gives CASSEGAGEVDTQYF.

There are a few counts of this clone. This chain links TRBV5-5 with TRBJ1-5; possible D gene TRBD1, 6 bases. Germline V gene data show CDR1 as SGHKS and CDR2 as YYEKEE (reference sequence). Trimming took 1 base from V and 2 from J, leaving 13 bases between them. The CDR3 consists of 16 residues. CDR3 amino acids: CASSLQGTVGNQPQHF. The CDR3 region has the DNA TGTGCCAGCAGCTTGCAGGGGACGGTAGGCAATCAGCCCCAGCATTTT.

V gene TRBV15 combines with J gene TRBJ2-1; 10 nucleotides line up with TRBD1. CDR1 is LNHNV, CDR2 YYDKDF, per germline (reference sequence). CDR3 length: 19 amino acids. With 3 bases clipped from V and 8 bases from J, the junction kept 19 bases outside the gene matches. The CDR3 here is CATSSRFPFRQGAEDEQFF. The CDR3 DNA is TGTGCCACCAGCAGTCGATTCCCCTTCCGACAGGGGGCGGAGGATGAGCAGTTCTTC.

CDR3 protein: CASSAQRFEAFF. The CDR3, as DNA: TGTGCCAGCAGCGCTCAGCGCTTTGAAGCTTTCTTT. The chain is built from TRBV2 and TRBJ1-1; D remains ambiguous. V was shortened by 6 bases and J by 7 bases, with 12 bases between the two germline ends. CDR1 is SNHLY and CDR2 is FYNNEI in the germline V gene. The CDR3 contains 12 residues.

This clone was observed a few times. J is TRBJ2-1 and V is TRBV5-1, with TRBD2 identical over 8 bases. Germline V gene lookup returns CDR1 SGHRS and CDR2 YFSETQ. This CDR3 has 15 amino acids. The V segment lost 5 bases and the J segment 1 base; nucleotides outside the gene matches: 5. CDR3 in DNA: TGCGCCAGCAGTCAAGCGGGAGAGTCCTACAATGAGCAGTTCTTC. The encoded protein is CASSQAGESYNEQFF.

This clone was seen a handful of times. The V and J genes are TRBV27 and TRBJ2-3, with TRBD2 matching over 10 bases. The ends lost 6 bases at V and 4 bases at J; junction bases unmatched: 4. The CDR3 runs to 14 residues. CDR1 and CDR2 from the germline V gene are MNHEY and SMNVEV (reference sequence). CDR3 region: CASRSGGAPDTQYF. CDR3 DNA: TGTGCCAGCAGAAGCGGGGGGGCCCCAGATACGCAGTATTTT.

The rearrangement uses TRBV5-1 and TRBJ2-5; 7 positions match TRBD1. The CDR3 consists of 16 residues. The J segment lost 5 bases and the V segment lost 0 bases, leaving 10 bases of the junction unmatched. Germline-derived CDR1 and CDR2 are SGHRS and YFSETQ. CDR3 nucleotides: TGCGCCAGCAGCTTGGCCGGTGGGGGACAGTCGGAGACCCAGTACTTC. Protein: CASSLAGGGQSETQYF.